Listed below are T cell receptor beta chains from one sample, sequenced in a study of blood T cell repertoires in COVID-19. Some clones are missing from TCRdb's copy, which holds only in-frame ones; the method was immunoSEQ multiplex PCR. Among hundreds of thousands of clones listed, around 80% were seen once. Specimen: peripheral blood. Receptors were obtained from an elderly woman with active or convalescent COVID-19. CDR3s include the opening cysteine and the closing phenylalanine or tryptophan. D genes are given only for firm matches. Not every row has a clone size; where given, it reads once, few, many or a size class.

size | J | V | D | DNA | CDR3
few | TRBJ2-2 | TRBV19 | - | TGTGCCAGTAGTATCACGTGGGACTTCGCCGGGGAGCTGTTTTTT | CASSITWDFAGELFF
- | TRBJ1-2 | TRBV7-2 | - | TGTGCCAGCAGCCGTAGAACTAACTATGGCTACACCTTC | CASSRRTNYGYTF
- | TRBJ2-3 | TRBV15 | - | TGTGCCACCAGCAGAGATTGGATCGGCGGGACAGATACGCAGTATTTT | CATSRDWIGGTDTQYF
- | TRBJ1-5 | TRBV4-1 | - | TGCGCCAGCAGCCAAGATGGTTTGCGACAGGATAGCAATCAGCCCCAGCATTTT | CASSQDGLRQDSNQPQHF
once | TRBJ2-3 | TRBV7-9 | - | TGTGCCAGCAGCCTCGTCCCCGCCGGAGATACGCAGTATTTT | CASSLVPAGDTQYF
- | TRBJ1-1 | TRBV7-2 | - | TGTGCCAGCAGCTTTTCAGAGAACACTGAAGCTTTCTTT | CASSFSENTEAFF
- | TRBJ1-3 | TRBV5-3 | TRBD1 | TGTGCCAGAAGCTTTATGCGCTGCCGGAACGACAGGGGAGGGGGAAACACCATATATTTT | CARSFMRCRNDRGGGNTIYF
- | TRBJ1-2 | TRBV14 | TRBD1 | TGTGCCAGCAGCCAGAGAATCCAGGGGGCCTATGGCTACACCTTC | CASSQRIQGAYGYTF
- | TRBJ1-1 | TRBV6-5 | TRBD1 | TGTGCCAGCAGGCGGACAGGGGAAACTGAAGCTTTCTTT | CASRRTGETEAFF
- | TRBJ2-2 | TRBV9 | TRBD2 | TGTGCCAGCAGCCCCGGGGCTAGCGGAATCGGGGAGCTGTTTTTT | CASSPGASGIGELFF
- | TRBJ1-1 | TRBV4-2 | TRBD1 | TGTGCCAGCAGCCAAGGGACAGGGGCCACTGAAGCTTTCTTT | CASSQGTGATEAFF
- | TRBJ2-1 | TRBV24-1 | - | TGTGCCACCAGTGATAGGGAGTGGGAGGAGCAGTTCTTC | CATSDREWEEQFF
- | TRBJ1-2 | TRBV6-2/TRBV6-3 | - | TGTGCCAGCAGTTACCGATCTACAGGGTTGGAGGGCTACACCTTC | CASSYRSTGLEGYTF
- | TRBJ2-3 | TRBV7-3 | - | TGTGCCAGCAGCTTAGGGCAGCTTAGCACAGATACGCAGTATTTT | CASSLGQLSTDTQYF
- | TRBJ1-6 | TRBV6-5 | - | TGTGCCAGCAGTTACTCGTCAGGGTCCTATAATTCACCCCTCCACTTT | CASSYSSGSYNSPLHF
- | TRBJ2-1 | TRBV10-3 | - | TGTGCCATCAGCCGAACTAGCTACAATGAGCAGTTCTTC | CAISRTSYNEQFF
- | TRBJ1-5 | TRBV14 | - | TGTGCCAGCAGCCAATTCGGGGATCAGCCCCAGCATTTT | CASSQFGDQPQHF
- | TRBJ2-1 | TRBV18 | TRBD1 | TGTGCCAGCTCACCAATAAACAGGGGAAATGAGCAGTTCTTC | CASSPINRGNEQFF
- | TRBJ2-7 | TRBV10-3 | - | TGTGCCATCAGGACAACGAGCTCCTACGAGCAGTACTTC | CAIRTTSSYEQYF
- | TRBJ1-1 | TRBV7-8 | - | TGTGCCAGCAGCTCCGAAGGGACCAGGGGAATTGAAGCTTTCTTT | CASSSEGTRGIEAFF
- | TRBJ2-1 | TRBV10-3 | TRBD2 | TGTGCCATCAGTGGGCCCGGGACTAGCAGCTACAATGAGCAGTTCTTC | CAISGPGTSSYNEQFF
once | TRBJ1-2 | TRBV29-1 | - | TGCAGCGTTGATGGCCAGGGGTTGCCTAACTATGGCTACACCTTC | CSVDGQGLPNYGYTF
- | TRBJ1-1 | TRBV27 | TRBD1 | TGTGCCAGCAGTTGGGACAGGGGTAGTTTCGTTGGCACTGAAGCTTTCTTT | CASSWDRGSFVGTEAFF
- | TRBJ1-1 | TRBV7-2 | TRBD1 | TGTGCCAGCAGGAGGACAGGGATCGCCAGAAACACTGAAGCTTTCTTT | CASRRTGIARNTEAFF
- | TRBJ1-1 | TRBV18 | TRBD1 | TGTGCCAGCTCACCACCCGGGACAGGGGTGAACACTGAAGCTTTCTTT | CASSPPGTGVNTEAFF
few | TRBJ2-7 | TRBV5-4 | TRBD2 | TGTGCCAGCAGCCTGGGGGGGATGCTAGCGGGGGACGCCTACGAGCAGTACTTC | CASSLGGMLAGDAYEQYF
- | TRBJ2-3 | TRBV19 | TRBD1 | TGTGCCAGTAGTCCGTCGGGACAGAGCACAGATACGCAGTATTTT | CASSPSGQSTDTQYF
- | TRBJ2-3 | TRBV5-4 | - | TGTGCCAGCAGCTTGGTGGCAGAAGATACGCAGTATTTT | CASSLVAEDTQYF
- | TRBJ2-2 | TRBV6-2/TRBV6-3 | TRBD2 | TGTGCCAGCAGTTACTCGATTACTAGCGGGAGGGCCGGAGGCACCGGGGAGCTGTTTTTT | CASSYSITSGRAGGTGELFF
- | TRBJ1-2 | TRBV19 | TRBD1 | TGTGCCAGTAGTAACGGACAGGGGGCAAAAGGGAATGGCTACACCTTC | CASSNGQGAKGNGYTF
- | TRBJ2-2 | TRBV5-1 | - | TGCGCCAGCAGCTGGGGGACTCCATCTCCCGGGGAGCTGTTTTTT | CASSWGTPSPGELFF
- | TRBJ1-6 | TRBV18 | - | TGTGCCAGCTCGTCCACAGGGTGGAATTCACCCCTCCACTTT | CASSSTGWNSPLHF
- | TRBJ2-7 | TRBV11-2 | TRBD1 | TGTGCCAGCAGCCACTACAGGGGGTACGAGCAGTACTTC | CASSHYRGYEQYF
- | TRBJ1-1 | TRBV2 | - | TGTGCCAGCAGTTCGGACAGGAACACTGAAGCTTTCTTT | CASSSDRNTEAFF
once | TRBJ1-4 | TRBV2 | TRBD1 | TGTGCCAGCACCGAGGACAGGGATGAAAAACTGTTTTTT | CASTEDRDEKLFF
- | TRBJ1-1 | TRBV24-1 | TRBD1 | TGTGCCACCAGTGATCCCGGGACAGCCGAAGCTTTCTTT | CATSDPGTAEAFF